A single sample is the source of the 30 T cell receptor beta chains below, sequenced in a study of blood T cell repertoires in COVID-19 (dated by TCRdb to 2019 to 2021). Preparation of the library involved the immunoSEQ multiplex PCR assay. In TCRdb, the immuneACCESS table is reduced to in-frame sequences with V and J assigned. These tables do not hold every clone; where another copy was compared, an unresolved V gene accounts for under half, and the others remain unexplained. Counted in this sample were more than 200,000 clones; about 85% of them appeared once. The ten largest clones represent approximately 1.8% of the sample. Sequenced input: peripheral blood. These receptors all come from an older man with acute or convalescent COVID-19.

The CDR3 protein is CASSYWGQGEKLFF. The CDR3, as DNA: TGCGCCAGCAGCTACTGGGGACAGGGTGAAAAACTGTTTTTT. The chain joins TRBV5-1 to TRBJ1-4; 9 nucleotides agree with TRBD1. The V gene end was trimmed by 3 bases and the J gene end by 7 bases; junction bases not matched to a gene: 4. The CDR3 sequence is 14 residues long. Germline V lookup: CDR1 SGHRS, CDR2 YFSETQ.

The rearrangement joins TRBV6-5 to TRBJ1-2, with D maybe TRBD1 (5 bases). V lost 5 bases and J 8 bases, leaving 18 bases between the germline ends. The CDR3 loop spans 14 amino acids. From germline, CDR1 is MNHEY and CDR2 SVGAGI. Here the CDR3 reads CASSRWRGGQGYTF. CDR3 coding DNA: TGTGCCAGCAGTAGATGGAGGGGAGGACAAGGCTACACCTTC.

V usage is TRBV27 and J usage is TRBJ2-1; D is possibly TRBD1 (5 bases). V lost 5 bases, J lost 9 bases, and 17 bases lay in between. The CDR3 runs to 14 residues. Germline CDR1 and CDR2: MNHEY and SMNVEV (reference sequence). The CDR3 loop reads CASSTATRVGEQFF. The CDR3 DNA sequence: TGTGCCAGCAGTACAGCAACCAGGGTCGGTGAGCAGTTCTTC.

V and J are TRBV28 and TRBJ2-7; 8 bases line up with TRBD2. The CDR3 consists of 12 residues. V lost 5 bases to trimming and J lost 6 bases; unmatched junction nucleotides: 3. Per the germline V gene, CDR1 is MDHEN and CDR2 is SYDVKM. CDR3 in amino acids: CASSLGLAEQYF. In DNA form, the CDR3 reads TGTGCCAGCAGTCTCGGACTAGCCGAGCAGTACTTC.

The CDR3 here is CASSPGTGKADTQYF. For the CDR3, the DNA is TGTGCCAGCAGTCCCGGGACAGGGAAGGCAGATACGCAGTATTTT. The V and J genes are TRBV2 and TRBJ2-3; 9 bases are shared with TRBD1. CDR1 is SNHLY, CDR2 FYNNEI, per germline. The CDR3 has 15 amino acids. V shed 5 bases and J 4 bases; nucleotides not matched to a gene: 7.

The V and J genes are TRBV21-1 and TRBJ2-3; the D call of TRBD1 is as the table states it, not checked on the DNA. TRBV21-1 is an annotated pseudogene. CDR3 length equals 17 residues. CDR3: CASSNGTGTGAKDTQYF. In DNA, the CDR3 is TGTGCCAGCAGCAATGGGACCGGGACAGGGGCTAAAGATACGCAGTATTTT.

CDR3 coding DNA: TGTGCCAGCAGTTTCGAAGGACTAGCGGGAGGGTCCGAGCAGTACTTC. Protein sequence: CASSFEGLAGGSEQYF. The chain employs TRBV27 and TRBJ2-7; 15 nucleotides agree with TRBD2. Germline trimming cut 3 bases from V and 6 bases from J; bases unmatched to any gene: 6. Germline CDR1 and CDR2: MNHEY and SMNVEV (reference sequence). The CDR3 runs to 16 residues.

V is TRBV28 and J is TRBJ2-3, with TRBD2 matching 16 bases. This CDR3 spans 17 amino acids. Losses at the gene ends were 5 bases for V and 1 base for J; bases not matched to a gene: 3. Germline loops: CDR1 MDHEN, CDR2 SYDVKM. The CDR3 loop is CASSHGTSGRGTDTQYF. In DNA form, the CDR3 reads TGTGCCAGCAGTCATGGGACTAGCGGGAGGGGCACAGATACGCAGTATTTT.

This CDR3 is CASRRGLNEQYF. Written as DNA, the CDR3 is TGTGCCAGCAGGCGCGGGTTAAACGAGCAGTACTTC. The chain is built from TRBV28 and TRBJ2-7, with a possible D match to TRBD2 (5 bases). Germline CDR1 is MDHEN and CDR2 is SYDVKM. This CDR3 spans 12 amino acids. The V and J ends lost 6 bases and 5 bases respectively, with 11 bases between them.

Here the CDR3 reads CASSNRDRGGELFF. In nucleotides, the CDR3 is TGTGCCAGTAGTAACCGGGACAGGGGTGGGGAGCTGTTTTTT. The gene calls are TRBV19 and TRBJ2-2, with TRBD1 matching over 10 bases. CDR1 is LNHDA and CDR2 is SQIVND in the germline V gene (reference sequence). CDR3 length equals 14 residues. J was trimmed by 8 bases and V by 4 bases; bases with no gene match: 4.

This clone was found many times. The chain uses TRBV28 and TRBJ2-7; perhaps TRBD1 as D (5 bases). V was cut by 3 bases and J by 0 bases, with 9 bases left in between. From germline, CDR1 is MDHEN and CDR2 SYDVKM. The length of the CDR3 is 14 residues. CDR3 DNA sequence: TGTGCCAGCAGTTTTGACAGAGTCTCCTACGAGCAGTACTTC. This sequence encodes CASSFDRVSYEQYF.

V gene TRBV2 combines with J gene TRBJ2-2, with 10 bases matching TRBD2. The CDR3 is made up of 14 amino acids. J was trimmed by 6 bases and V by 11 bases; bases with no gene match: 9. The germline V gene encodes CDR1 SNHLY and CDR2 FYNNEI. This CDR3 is CAGASGSTAGELFF. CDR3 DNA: TGTGCCGGTGCTAGCGGGAGTACGGCCGGGGAGCTGTTTTTT.

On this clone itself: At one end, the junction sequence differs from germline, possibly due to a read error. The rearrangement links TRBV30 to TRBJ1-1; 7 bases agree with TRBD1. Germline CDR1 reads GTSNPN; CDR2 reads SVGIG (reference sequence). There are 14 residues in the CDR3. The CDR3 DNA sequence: TGTGCTTGGAGTAGGGACAGCTGGAACACTGAAGCTTTCTTT. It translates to CAWSRDSWNTEAFF.

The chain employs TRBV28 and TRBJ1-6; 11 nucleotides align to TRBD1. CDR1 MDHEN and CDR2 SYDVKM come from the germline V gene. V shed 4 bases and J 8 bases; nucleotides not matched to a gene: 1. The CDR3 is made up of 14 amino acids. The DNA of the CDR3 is TGTGCCAGCAGTTCGGGACAGGGGGATTCACCCCTCCACTTT. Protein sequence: CASSSGQGDSPLHF.

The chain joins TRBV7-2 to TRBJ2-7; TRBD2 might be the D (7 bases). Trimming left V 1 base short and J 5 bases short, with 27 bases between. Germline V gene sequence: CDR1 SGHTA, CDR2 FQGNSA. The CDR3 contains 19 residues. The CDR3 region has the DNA TGTGCCAGCAGCTTAGAACTGGGGGGTACTATCGGGGGGCCCCACGAGCAGTACTTC. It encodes CASSLELGGTIGGPHEQYF.

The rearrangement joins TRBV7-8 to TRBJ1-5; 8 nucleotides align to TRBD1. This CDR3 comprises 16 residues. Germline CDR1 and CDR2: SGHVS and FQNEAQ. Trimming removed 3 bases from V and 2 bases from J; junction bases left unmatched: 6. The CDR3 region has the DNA TGTGCCAGCAGCTTCTTCTCAGGGGGCGGCAATCAGCCCCAGCATTTT. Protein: CASSFFSGGGNQPQHF. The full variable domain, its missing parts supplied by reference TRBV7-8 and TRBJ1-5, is GAGVSQSPRYKVAKRGQDVALRCDPISGHVSLFWYQQALGQGPEFLTYFQNEAQLDKSGLPSDRFFAERPEGSVSTLKIQRTQQEDSAVYLCASSFFSGGGNQPQHFGDGTRLSIL.

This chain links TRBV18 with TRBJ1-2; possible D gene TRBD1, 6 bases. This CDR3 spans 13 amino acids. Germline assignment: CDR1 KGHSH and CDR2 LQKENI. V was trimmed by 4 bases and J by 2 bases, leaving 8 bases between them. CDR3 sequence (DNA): TGTGCCAGCTCACAGGACAGCAACTATGGCTACACCTTC. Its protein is CASSQDSNYGYTF.

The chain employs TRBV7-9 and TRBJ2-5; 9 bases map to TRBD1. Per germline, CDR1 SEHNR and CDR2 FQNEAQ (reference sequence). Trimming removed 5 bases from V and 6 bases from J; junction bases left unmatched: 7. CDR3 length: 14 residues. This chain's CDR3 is CASSPRDRDQTQYF. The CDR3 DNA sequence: TGTGCCAGCAGCCCCCGGGACAGGGATCAGACCCAGTACTTC.

CDR3 sequence reads: CASSLSPGGANYGYTF. CDR3 in DNA: TGTGCCAGCAGCTTGAGCCCAGGGGGAGCTAACTATGGCTACACCTTC. The J gene is TRBJ1-2, the V gene TRBV5-5; 7 nucleotides line up with TRBD1. The germline V gene has CDR1 SGHKS and CDR2 YYEKEE (reference sequence). The CDR3 spans 16 residues. Unmatched junction bases numbered 6, after V lost 1 base and J lost 0 bases.

The CDR3 DNA is TGTGCCAGCAGCCGGGGGGGTTTCGGGGCATACGAGCAGTACTTC. It specifies CASSRGGFGAYEQYF. V gene TRBV3-1 (or the pseudogene TRBV3-2) combines with J gene TRBJ2-7; 7 positions agree with TRBD2. The V segment lost 4 bases and the J segment 4 bases; nucleotides outside the gene matches: 10. CDR1 LGHDT and CDR2 YNNKEL come from the germline V gene (reference sequence). This CDR3 has 15 residues.

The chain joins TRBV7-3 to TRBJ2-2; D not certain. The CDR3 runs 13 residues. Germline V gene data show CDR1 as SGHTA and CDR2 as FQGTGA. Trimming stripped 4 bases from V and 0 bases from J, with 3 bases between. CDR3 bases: TGTGCCAGCAGCTCCGCGAACACCGGGGAGCTGTTTTTT. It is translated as CASSSANTGELFF.

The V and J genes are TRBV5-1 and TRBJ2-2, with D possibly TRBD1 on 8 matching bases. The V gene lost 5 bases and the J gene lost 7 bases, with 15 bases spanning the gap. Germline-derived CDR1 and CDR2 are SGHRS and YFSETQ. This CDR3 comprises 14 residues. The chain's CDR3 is CASRSDREGGELFF. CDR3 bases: TGCGCCAGCAGGTCGGACAGGGAGGGCGGGGAGCTGTTTTTT.

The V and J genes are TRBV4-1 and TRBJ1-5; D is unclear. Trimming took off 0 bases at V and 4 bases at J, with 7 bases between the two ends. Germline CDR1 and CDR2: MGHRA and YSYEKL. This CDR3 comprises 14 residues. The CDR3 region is CASSQDGSNQPQHF. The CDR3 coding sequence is TGCGCCAGCAGCCAAGATGGCAGTAATCAGCCCCAGCATTTT.

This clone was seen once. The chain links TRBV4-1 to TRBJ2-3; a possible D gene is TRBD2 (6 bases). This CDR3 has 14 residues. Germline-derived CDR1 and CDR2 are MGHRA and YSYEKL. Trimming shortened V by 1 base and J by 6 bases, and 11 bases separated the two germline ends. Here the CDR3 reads CASSQAPGADTQYF. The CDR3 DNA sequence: TGCGCCAGCAGCCAAGCACCGGGAGCGGATACGCAGTATTTT.

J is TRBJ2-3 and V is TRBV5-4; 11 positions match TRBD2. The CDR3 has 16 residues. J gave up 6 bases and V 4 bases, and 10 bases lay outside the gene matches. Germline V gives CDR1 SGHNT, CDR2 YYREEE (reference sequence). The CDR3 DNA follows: TGTGCCAGCAGCCCGGGGACTAGCGGACCCCGGGATACGCAGTATTTT. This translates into CASSPGTSGPRDTQYF.

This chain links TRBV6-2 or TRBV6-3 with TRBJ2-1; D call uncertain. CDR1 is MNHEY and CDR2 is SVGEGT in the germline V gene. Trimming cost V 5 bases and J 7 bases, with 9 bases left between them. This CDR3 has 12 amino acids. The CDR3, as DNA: TGTGCCAGCAGTCCAAGACAAAATGAGCAGTTCTTC. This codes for CASSPRQNEQFF.

In DNA form, the CDR3 reads TGTGCCAGCAGTTTAAGACAGGGGGAGACCCAGTACTTC. Its protein product is CASSLRQGETQYF. The chain links TRBV27 to TRBJ2-5; 8 positions agree with TRBD1. The CDR3 is 13 amino acids. Per the germline V gene, CDR1 is MNHEY and CDR2 is SMNVEV (reference sequence). The ends lost 2 bases at V and 5 bases at J; junction bases unmatched: 1.

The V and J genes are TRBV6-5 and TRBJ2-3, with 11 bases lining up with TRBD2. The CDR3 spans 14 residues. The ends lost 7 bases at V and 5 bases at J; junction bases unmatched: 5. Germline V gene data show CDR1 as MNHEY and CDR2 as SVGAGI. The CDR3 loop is CASITSGRGDTQYF. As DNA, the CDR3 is TGTGCCAGCATAACTAGCGGGAGAGGAGATACGCAGTATTTT.

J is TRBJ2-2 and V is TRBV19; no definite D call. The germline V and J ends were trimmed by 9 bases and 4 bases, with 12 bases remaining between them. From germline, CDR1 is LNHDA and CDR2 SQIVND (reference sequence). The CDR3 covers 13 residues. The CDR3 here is CASTTSFTGELFF. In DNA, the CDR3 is TGTGCCAGCACGACAAGTTTCACCGGGGAGCTGTTTTTT.

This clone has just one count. This chain's CDR3 is CASSLVGQGDGYTF. The CDR3 nucleotides read TGTGCCAGCAGCTTGGTGGGTCAGGGGGATGGCTACACCTTC. The rearrangement links TRBV5-4 to TRBJ1-2; 7 bases fit TRBD1. The trim removed 0 bases at V and 6 bases at J, leaving 5 bases unmatched. Per the germline V gene, CDR1 is SGHNT and CDR2 is YYREEE (reference sequence). This CDR3 is 14 amino acids long.